The 19 T cell receptor beta chains listed next were all sequenced from one sample in a study of blood T cell repertoires in COVID-19. Assay: immunoSEQ multiplex PCR; the TCRdb copy retains only in-frame clones and omits some. The data contain 150,000 to 200,000 clones, around 84% of them singletons. The sequenced sample consisted of peripheral blood. The receptors were sampled from a woman of 80 years or more with COVID-19, enrolled during active disease.

V usage is TRBV7-2 and J usage is TRBJ2-1; TRBD2 agrees at 8 bases. The length of the CDR3 is 18 residues. Germline CDR1 is SGHTA and CDR2 is FQGNSA. Trimming at V came to 2 bases and at J to 0 bases, leaving 9 bases not matched to a gene. CDR3 amino acids: CASSLSPTSVSSYNEQFF. DNA for the CDR3: TGTGCCAGCAGCTTATCTCCGACTAGCGTTAGCTCCTACAATGAGCAGTTCTTC. Based on the CDR3 plus reference TRBV7-2 and TRBJ2-1, the full variable domain is GAGVSQSPSNKVTEKGKDVELRCDPISGHTALYWYRQSLGQGLEFLIYFQGNSAPDKSGLPSDRFSAERTGGSVSTLTIQRTQQEDSAVYLCASSLSPTSVSSYNEQFFGPGTRLTVL.

This clone occurred a few times. The genes are TRBV5-4 and TRBJ2-5; 10 bases line up with TRBD1. Germline CDR1 is SGHNT and CDR2 is YYREEE (reference sequence). Germline trimming cut 3 bases from V and 5 bases from J; bases unmatched to any gene: 4. The CDR3 is made up of 14 amino acids. CDR3 protein: CASSSTGGFETQYF. DNA of the CDR3: TGTGCCAGCAGCTCGACAGGGGGCTTCGAGACCCAGTACTTC.

This chain joins TRBV19 and TRBJ1-5, with 9 bases that match TRBD1. Germline V gene data show CDR1 as LNHDA and CDR2 as SQIVND (reference sequence). The J segment lost 3 bases and the V segment lost 5 bases, leaving 5 bases of the junction unmatched. The CDR3 contains 15 residues. The CDR3 sequence is CASSPTGGNNQPQHF. Here the CDR3 DNA reads TGTGCCAGTAGTCCCACAGGGGGCAACAATCAGCCCCAGCATTTT.

As for this clone: The identical CDR3 is also encoded by other nucleotide sequences in the sample. The chain links TRBV18 to TRBJ2-1; TRBD1 is a possible D gene (5 bases). The V end lost 1 base, the J end lost 7 bases, and 5 bases lay between the germline ends. The CDR3 sequence is 12 residues long. Germline V lookup: CDR1 KGHSH, CDR2 LQKENI. The CDR3 loop is CASSPQGNEQFF. As DNA, the CDR3 is TGTGCCAGCTCACCACAGGGGAATGAGCAGTTCTTC.

Turning to this clone: The same CDR3 also results from other DNA sequences found in this sample. The V call is TRBV28, the J call TRBJ1-2, with TRBD1 identical over 7 bases. CDR1 MDHEN and CDR2 SYDVKM come from the germline V gene. This CDR3 is 13 amino acids long. V dropped 6 bases and J dropped 2; count of bases not matched to a gene: 3. CDR3 sequence (DNA): TGTGCCAGCAGCTCGGGACAGAACTATGGCTACACCTTC. It encodes CASSSGQNYGYTF.

Comment on this clone: Germline is not matched at one junction end, which may reflect a read error. The chain carries TRBV7-6 and TRBJ1-4; maybe TRBD1 (5 bases). Germline CDR1 SGHVS, CDR2 FNYEAQ. The CDR3 has 15 residues. The CDR3 DNA is TGTGCCAGCAGCTTAGCGCGGGGGACTAACGAAAAACTGTTTTTT. This encodes CASSLARGTNEKLFF.

The rearrangement uses TRBV7-2 and TRBJ2-5; weak D call: TRBD1 (6 bases). The CDR3 runs to 13 residues. The V gene's germline CDR1 is SGHTA and CDR2 FQGNSA. V lost 3 bases and J 4 bases, leaving 9 bases between the germline ends. This chain's CDR3 is CASSFTGRETQYF. The DNA of the CDR3 is TGTGCCAGCAGCTTTACAGGGAGAGAGACCCAGTACTTC.

In the case of this clone: The identical CDR3 is also encoded by other nucleotide sequences in the sample. This chain joins TRBV7-9 and TRBJ2-5; 10 nucleotides line up with TRBD2. V gave up 5 bases and J gave up 5 bases; unmatched junction bases: 5. The germline V gene has CDR1 SEHNR and CDR2 FQNEAQ (reference sequence). This CDR3 is 14 amino acids long. For the CDR3, the DNA is TGTGCCAGCAGCCCCAGCGGGAGGGGGGAGACCCAGTACTTC. Amino acids: CASSPSGRGETQYF.

The V and J genes are TRBV19 and TRBJ1-2, with D unclear. The V gene's germline CDR1 is LNHDA and CDR2 SQIVND (reference sequence). V was trimmed by 10 bases and J by 8 bases, leaving 17 bases between them. The CDR3 is 12 residues long. CDR3 sequence reads: CATTAGTRGYTF. CDR3 in DNA: TGTGCCACCACAGCGGGCACCCGGGGCTACACCTTC.

The chain recombines TRBV3-1 (or the pseudogene TRBV3-2) with TRBJ2-3; tentative D call: TRBD1 (8 bases). V was cut by 4 bases and J by 5 bases, with 19 bases left in between. Germline loops: CDR1 LGHDT, CDR2 YNNKEL (reference sequence). The CDR3 runs to 16 residues. The CDR3 DNA is TGTGCCAGCAGCCGACAGGGGCCCACTAGCGAAGATACGCAGTATTTT. It yields the protein CASSRQGPTSEDTQYF.

The V and J genes are TRBV5-1 and TRBJ1-4, with 7 bases fitting TRBD1. The V gene's germline CDR1 is SGHRS and CDR2 YFSETQ. CDR3 length equals 15 residues. Trimming removed 0 bases from V and 7 bases from J; junction bases left unmatched: 6. This CDR3 reads CASSLVSGGIEKLFF. DNA of the CDR3: TGCGCCAGCAGCTTGGTTTCAGGGGGTATTGAAAAACTGTTTTTT. Full variable domain (missing parts from reference TRBV5-1 and TRBJ1-4): KAGVTQTPRYLIKTRGQQVTLSCSPISGHRSVSWYQQTPGQGLQFLFEYFSETQRNKGNFPGRFSGRQFSNSRSEMNVSTLELGDSALYLCASSLVSGGIEKLFFGSGTQLSVL.

The chain is built from TRBV7-2 and TRBJ1-3, with D unresolved. Germline values: CDR1 SGHTA, CDR2 FQGNSA. V was trimmed by 5 bases and J by 5 bases, leaving 4 bases between them. The CDR3 consists of 11 residues. The CDR3 reads CASSERNTIYF. The CDR3 coding sequence is TGTGCCAGCAGCGAGAGAAACACCATATATTTT.

This clone was seen a single time. J is TRBJ2-3 and V is TRBV5-1, with TRBD1 matching over 7 bases. From germline, CDR1 is SGHRS and CDR2 YFSETQ. The CDR3 runs to 14 residues. Trimming took 4 bases from V and 4 from J; bases not matched to a gene: 6. The CDR3 here is CASSQGQGADTQYF. The CDR3 DNA reads TGCGCCAGCAGCCAGGGGCAGGGGGCAGATACGCAGTATTTT.

The genes are TRBV16 and TRBJ1-1; D is undetermined. Trimming took 2 bases from V and 0 from J, leaving 10 bases between them. Per the germline V gene, CDR1 is KGHSY and CDR2 is FQNENV. This CDR3 has 15 residues. CDR3 in amino acids: CASSQTTSMNTEAFF. The CDR3 DNA sequence: TGTGCCAGCAGCCAAACGACATCGATGAACACTGAAGCTTTCTTT.

The V and J genes are TRBV5-6 and TRBJ1-2; D is undetermined. The CDR3 is 14 amino acids. Trimming cost V 2 bases and J 0 bases, with 8 bases left between them. CDR1 SGHDT and CDR2 YYEEEE come from the germline V gene. The DNA for the CDR3 is TGTGCCAGCAGCTTACGGACTTCTAACTATGGCTACACCTTC. It yields the protein CASSLRTSNYGYTF.

This clone came up a few times. The genes are TRBV2 and TRBJ1-2; TRBD1 aligns across 10 bases. V shed 3 bases and J 4 bases; nucleotides not matched to a gene: 8. The CDR3 sequence is 16 residues long. From germline, CDR1 is SNHLY and CDR2 FYNNEI. The DNA of the CDR3 is TGTGCCAGCAGTGATTCACTGAGGGACAGGGGCTATGGCTACACCTTC. Translated, it gives CASSDSLRDRGYGYTF.

The table lists this clone with a count of one. The CDR3 nucleotides read TGTGCCAGCGTAGCGGGAACTGGCACAGATACGCAGTATTTT. It translates to CASVAGTGTDTQYF. This chain links TRBV6-5 with TRBJ2-3; 8 bases map to TRBD2. The CDR3 is 14 amino acids. V was pared by 8 bases and J by 1 base, with 5 bases of the junction left unmatched. The V gene's germline CDR1 is MNHEY and CDR2 SVGAGI.

This sequence joins TRBV28 and TRBJ2-7; 8 bases are shared with TRBD2. The trim removed 2 bases at V and 0 bases at J, leaving 15 bases unmatched. This CDR3 has 19 amino acids. CDR1 and CDR2 from the germline V gene are MDHEN and SYDVKM. CDR3 amino acids: CASSLGLAGASYHSYEQYF. CDR3 nucleotides: TGTGCCAGCAGTTTAGGTCTAGCGGGTGCCTCTTACCACTCCTACGAGCAGTACTTC.

This sequence joins TRBV28 and TRBJ1-2, with D uncertain. In germline, CDR1 is MDHEN, CDR2 SYDVKM. Trimming took off 5 bases at V and 8 bases at J, with 15 bases between the two ends. The CDR3 has 13 amino acids. CDR3 in amino acids: CASSPRALPGYTF. The CDR3 bases are TGTGCCAGCAGTCCGAGGGCCTTACCGGGCTACACCTTC.